This T cell receptor (beta chain) was found in a study of T cells in tuberculosis. Study-level points and caveats: Active tuberculosis patients had shorter CDR3-alpha; the beta difference was nonsignificant. Smaller distances to GMM-specific TCRs suggested their expansion in active tuberculosis.

Remarks on this clone: Its antigen is currently unknown.

At study entry, adolescents had tuberculin skin tests and IGRA screening. Here immunoSEQ multiplex PCR was the method, and the copy in TCRdb shows in-frame clones only, minus some. This sample has 25,000 or so clones, with 90% found just once. The sequenced sample was PBMCs. The TCR originated in a donor between 10 and 35 years old with latent tuberculosis or without tuberculosis infection.

CDR3 sequence (DNA): TGTGCCAGCAGCTTTGCGGGACGACTGCCACAAGAGACCCAGTACTTC. This codes for CASSFAGRLPQETQYF. This chain connects TRBV5-4 to TRBJ2-5; maybe TRBD2 (6 bases). V dropped 2 bases and J dropped 2 bases, with 16 bases sitting between them. Per the germline V gene, CDR1 is SGHNT and CDR2 is YYREEE (reference sequence). CDR3 size: 16 residues.